Shown below are 16 T cell receptor beta chains from a single sample sequenced in a study of blood T cell repertoires in COVID-19. This table comes from immunoSEQ multiplex PCR, and its TCRdb copy is limited to in-frame clones, with some not included. This table holds 9,500 to 15,000 clones, 71% found once. Sequencing was carried out using peripheral blood. These receptors were collected from a man in his fifties or sixties with COVID-19, enrolled during active disease.

This clone was seen more than once but under ten times. The V call is TRBV2, the J call TRBJ2-1; 11 bases are shared with TRBD2. The CDR3 spans 16 residues. The germline gives CDR1 SNHLY, CDR2 FYNNEI. V was pared by 7 bases and J by 1 base, with 6 bases of the junction left unmatched. CDR3 loop: CASKRGLAVSYNEQFF. The CDR3 DNA reads as TGTGCCAGCAAAAGGGGACTAGCGGTTTCCTACAATGAGCAGTTCTTC.

V usage is TRBV13 and J usage is TRBJ2-2, with D possibly matching TRBD1 (6 bases). Germline V CDR1 and CDR2: PRHDT, FYEKMQ (reference sequence). CDR3 size: 16 residues. With 6 bases removed from V and 4 bases from J, the gap between germline ends came to 18 bases. In nucleotides, the CDR3 is TGTGCCAGCAGGCATGGACCGACAGGCTTCACCGGGGAGCTGTTTTTT. Its protein product is CASRHGPTGFTGELFF.

The rearrangement uses TRBV19 and TRBJ1-1, with D possibly being TRBD1 (6 bases). The CDR3 has 15 amino acids. Per the germline V gene, CDR1 is LNHDA and CDR2 is SQIVND (reference sequence). V shed 4 bases and J shed 1 base, with 13 bases lying between them. The CDR3 protein is CASSKGGWANTEAFF. The DNA of the CDR3 is TGTGCCAGTAGTAAGGGGGGGTGGGCGAACACTGAAGCTTTCTTT. Variable domain in full (rest from reference TRBV19 and TRBJ1-1): DGGITQSPKYLFRKEGQNVTLSCEQNLNHDAMYWYRQDPGQGLRLIYYSQIVNDFQKGDIAEGYSVSREKKESFPLTVTSAQKNPTAFYLCASSKGGWANTEAFFGQGTRLTVV.

This sequence joins TRBV24-1 and TRBJ1-3, with 9 bases identical to TRBD1. This CDR3 has 15 amino acids. V lost 2 bases and J lost 4; bases outside the gene matches: 2. CDR1 is KGHDR, CDR2 SFDVKD, per germline. CDR3 amino acids: CATSDSGQGGNTIYF. DNA for the CDR3: TGTGCCACCAGTGATTCGGGACAGGGAGGAAACACCATATATTTT.

The V and J genes are TRBV5-8 and TRBJ1-2; 7 bases are shared with TRBD1. Germline CDR1 reads SGHTS; CDR2 reads YDEGEE. The V gene end was trimmed by 4 bases and the J gene end by 9 bases; junction bases not matched to a gene: 6. This CDR3 region has 12 residues. In DNA form, the CDR3 reads TGTGCCAGCAGCCCAGGGGGTGGTAGCTACACCTTC. It translates to CASSPGGGSYTF.

The chain recombines TRBV24-1 with TRBJ1-2; 8 bases map to TRBD1. Germline loops: CDR1 KGHDR, CDR2 SFDVKD. With V trimmed by 3 bases and J by 5 bases, 4 bases remained unmatched. This CDR3 has 14 residues. CDR3 amino acids: CATSDRDRPYGYTF. The CDR3 nucleotides read TGTGCCACCAGTGATCGGGACAGGCCATATGGCTACACCTTC.

This clone was detected a few times. The V and J genes are TRBV15 and TRBJ1-1, with D perhaps TRBD1 (6 bases). Between the trimmed V and J ends, which lost 4 bases and 11 bases, there was a span of 20 bases. This CDR3 comprises 14 residues. CDR1 and CDR2 (germline): LNHNV, YYDKDF (reference sequence). CDR3 amino acids: CATSTPTGGEGAFF. The CDR3 bases are TGTGCCACCAGCACCCCGACAGGCGGTGAAGGGGCTTTCTTT.

This clone was seen a handful of times. The J gene is TRBJ1-6, the V gene TRBV4-2; possibly TRBD1 for D (5 bases). The CDR3 spans 15 residues. Trimming removed 3 bases from V and 1 base from J, with 7 bases in between. Germline CDR1 is LGHNA and CDR2 is YNFKEQ. CDR3 DNA: TGTGCCAGCAGCCAGGGGACTTCCTATAATTCACCCCTCCACTTT. Amino acid sequence: CASSQGTSYNSPLHF.

The V gene is TRBV24-1, the J gene TRBJ2-3; D perhaps matches TRBD2 (7 bases). The CDR3 is 18 residues long. Germline values: CDR1 KGHDR, CDR2 SFDVKD. Between the trimmed V and J ends, which lost 3 bases and 4 bases, there was a span of 22 bases. This chain's CDR3 is CATSDPMRGAGRADTQYF. The CDR3 coding sequence is TGTGCCACCAGTGATCCTATGAGGGGGGCGGGGAGGGCAGATACGCAGTATTTT.

The chain combines TRBV7-9 with TRBJ1-1; possibly TRBD1 for D (5 bases). V was cut by 2 bases and J by 3 bases, with 7 bases left in between. This CDR3 is 13 amino acids long. The germline V gene has CDR1 SEHNR and CDR2 FQNEAQ (reference sequence). DNA of the CDR3: TGTGCCAGCAGCTTACAGGGTGACACTGAAGCTTTCTTT. Translating it yields CASSLQGDTEAFF.

This clone came up a few times. The V call is TRBV7-2, the J call TRBJ2-7; D gene unclear. This CDR3 has 13 residues. Trimming removed 4 bases at V and 4 bases at J, with 11 bases between. Germline lookup yields CDR1 SGHTA and CDR2 FQGNSA. CDR3 amino acids: CASSSIFAYEQYF. CDR3 coding DNA: TGTGCCAGCAGCTCCATTTTCGCGTACGAGCAGTACTTC.

V is TRBV7-2 and J is TRBJ2-5; perhaps TRBD2 as D (5 bases). Trimming pared 1 base from V and 4 bases from J, leaving 13 bases between. The germline V gene encodes CDR1 SGHTA and CDR2 FQGNSA. There are 15 residues in the CDR3. In nucleotides, the CDR3 is TGTGCCAGCAGCTTAGTTCTAGCCCTCGGAGAGACCCAGTACTTC. This encodes CASSLVLALGETQYF.

The rearrangement links TRBV11-2 to TRBJ1-4; 8 bases are a match to TRBD1. Losses at the gene ends were 5 bases for V and 6 bases for J; bases not matched to a gene: 5. The CDR3 is made up of 14 amino acids. Germline loops: CDR1 SGHAT, CDR2 FQNNGV. The DNA for the CDR3 is TGTGCCAGCAGCCCGACAGGGGCAGATGAAAAACTGTTTTTT. Its translation is CASSPTGADEKLFF.

This clone has just a few counts. The rearrangement uses TRBV6-6 and TRBJ1-2, with TRBD1 matching 7 bases. Looked up from germline, CDR1 is MNHNY and CDR2 is SVGAGI (reference sequence). The CDR3 sequence is 12 residues long. CDR3 in amino acids: CCTGDLDYGYTF. The CDR3 DNA is TGTTGTACAGGGGACTTAGACTATGGCTACACCTTC.

This chain uses TRBV27 with TRBJ2-7; TRBD2 matches 9 bases. CDR3 length: 16 residues. V shed 8 bases and J 2 bases; nucleotides not matched to a gene: 13. The germline gives CDR1 MNHEY, CDR2 SMNVEV (reference sequence). CDR3 region: CASGVLTSGVPYEQYV. CDR3 nucleotides: TGTGCCAGCGGAGTCTTGACTAGCGGAGTCCCCTACGAGCAGTACGTC.

The chain couples TRBV6-5 to TRBJ2-3; 9 bases fit TRBD2. The CDR3 length is 16 residues. Looked up from germline, CDR1 is MNHEY and CDR2 is SVGAGI. Losses at the gene ends were 0 bases for V and 2 bases for J; bases not matched to a gene: 3. The CDR3, as DNA: TGTGCCAGCAGTTACTCTGCGGGAGGGCCCACAGATACGCAGTATTTT. It specifies CASSYSAGGPTDTQYF.